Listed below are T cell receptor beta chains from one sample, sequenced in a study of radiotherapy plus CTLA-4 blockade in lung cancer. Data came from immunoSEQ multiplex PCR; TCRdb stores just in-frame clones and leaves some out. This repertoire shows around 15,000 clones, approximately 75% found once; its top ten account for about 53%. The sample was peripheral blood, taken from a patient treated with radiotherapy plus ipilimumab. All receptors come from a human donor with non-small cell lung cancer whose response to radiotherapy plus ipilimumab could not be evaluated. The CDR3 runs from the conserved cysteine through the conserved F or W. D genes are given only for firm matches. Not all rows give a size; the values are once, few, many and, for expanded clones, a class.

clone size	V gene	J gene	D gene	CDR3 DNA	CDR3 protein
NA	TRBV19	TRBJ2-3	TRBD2	TGTGCCAGTAGTATAGGAGTAGCGGGGGGGTTGGATACGCAGTATTTT	CASSIGVAGGLDTQYF
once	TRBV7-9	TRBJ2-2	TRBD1	TGTGCCAGCAGCTCATCTTGGTTACAGGGGGCCGCGAACACCGGGGAGCTGTTTTTT	CASSSSWLQGAANTGELFF
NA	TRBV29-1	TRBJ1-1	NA	TGCAGCACTTCCCAGGGCACTGAAGCTTTCTTT	CSTSQGTEAFF
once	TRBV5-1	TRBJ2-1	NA	TGCGCCAGCAGCTTGGATCACACCAACAATGAGCAGTTCTTC	CASSLDHTNNEQFF
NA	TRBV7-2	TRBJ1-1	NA	TGTGCCAGCAGCGTAACAGATGGGTCGTTTGAAGCTTTCTTT	CASSVTDGSFEAFF
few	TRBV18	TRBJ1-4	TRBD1	TGTGCCAGCTCACCGGACAGGGCGTCTGAAAAACTGTTTTTT	CASSPDRASEKLFF
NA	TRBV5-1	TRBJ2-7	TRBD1	TGCGCCAGCAGCTCGACCGCGACAGGGCGGCTTTACGAGCAGTACTTC	CASSSTATGRLYEQYF
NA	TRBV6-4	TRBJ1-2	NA	TGTGCCACTTCCATGGGAGGGCCCAAGGTTTGCTACACCTTC	CATSMGGPKVCYTF
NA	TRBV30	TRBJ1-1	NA	TGTGCCTGGAATCTTGCAGGGACACTGAACACTGAAGCTTTCTTT	CAWNLAGTLNTEAFF
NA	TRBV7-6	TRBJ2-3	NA	TGTGCCAGCAGCCAAGGGGCAGATACGCAGTATTTT	CASSQGADTQYF
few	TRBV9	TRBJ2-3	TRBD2	TGTGCCAGCAGCACGGGACTAGCGGGGGTTAGCACAGATACGCAGTATTTT	CASSTGLAGVSTDTQYF
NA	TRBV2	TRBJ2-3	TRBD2	TGTGCCAGCTTTGGGGGACTAAGCACAGATACGCAGTATTTT	CASFGGLSTDTQYF
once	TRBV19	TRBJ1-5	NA	TGTGCCAGTAGTATTGGGCAGGGAGGCGGCCCCCAGCATTTT	CASSIGQGGGPQHF
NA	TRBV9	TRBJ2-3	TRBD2	TGTGCCAGCAGCGTAGACCCAGGACTGGCTAGCGGGGGGGCGGGGCAGTATTTT	CASSVDPGLASGGAGQYF
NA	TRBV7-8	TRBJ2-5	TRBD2	TGTGCCAGCAGACAAAGACTAGCGGGGGAAGAGACCCAGTACTTC	CASRQRLAGEETQYF
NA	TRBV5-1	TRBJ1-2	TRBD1	TGCGCCAGCAGCCCCGGACAGGGAGGACTCTATGGCTACACCTTC	CASSPGQGGLYGYTF
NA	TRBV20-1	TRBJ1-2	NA	TGCAGTGCTATTGAGGACTATGGCTACACCTTC	CSAIEDYGYTF
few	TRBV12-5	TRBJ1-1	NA	TGTGCTAGTGCCCTGACAGGTAACACTGAAGCTTTCTTT	CASALTGNTEAFF
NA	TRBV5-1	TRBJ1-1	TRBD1	TGCGCCAGCAGCCCGGGACAGGGGCTGCGGAACACTGAAGCTTTCTTT	CASSPGQGLRNTEAFF
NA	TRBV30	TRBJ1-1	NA	TGTGCCTGGAGTAGGGGGACCACTGAAGCTTTCTTT	CAWSRGTTEAFF
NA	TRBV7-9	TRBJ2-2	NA	TGTGCCAGCACCCCAGGCGGGACGGTGAACACCGGGGAGCTGTTTTTT	CASTPGGTVNTGELFF
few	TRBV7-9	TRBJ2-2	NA	TGTGCCAGCAGCCCCCAAACGGGTTCCGGGGAGCTGTTTTTT	CASSPQTGSGELFF
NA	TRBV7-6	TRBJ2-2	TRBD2	TGTGCCAGCAGCCCTGACCGACTAGCGGGGGACCCCGGGGAGCTGTTTTTT	CASSPDRLAGDPGELFF
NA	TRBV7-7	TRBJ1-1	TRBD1	TGTGCCAGCAGCCCCGTCCCGGGACAGGGAGGGTCGACTGAAGCTTTCTTT	CASSPVPGQGGSTEAFF
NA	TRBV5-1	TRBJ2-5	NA	TGCGCCAGCAGCTTCGACATGCACCAAGAGACCCAGTACTTC	CASSFDMHQETQYF
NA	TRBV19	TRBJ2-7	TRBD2	TGTGCCAGTAGTGTGGGACTAGCACGCTACGAGCAGTACTTC	CASSVGLARYEQYF
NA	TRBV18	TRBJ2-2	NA	TGTGCCAGCTCACCAAACAGCCAGGACACCGGGGAGCTGTTTTTT	CASSPNSQDTGELFF
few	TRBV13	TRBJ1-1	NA	TGTGCCAGCAGCGTCACAGGGAAGTACACTGAAGCTTTCTTT	CASSVTGKYTEAFF
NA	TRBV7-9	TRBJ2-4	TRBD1	TGTGCCAGCAGTCCCCCCCGTCAGGGGGACATTCAGTACTTC	CASSPPRQGDIQYF
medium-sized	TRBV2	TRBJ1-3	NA	TGTGCCAGCACTATTGGACAGATCTCTGGAAACACCATATATTTT	CASTIGQISGNTIYF
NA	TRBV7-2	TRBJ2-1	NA	TGTGCCAGCAGCCCCCCTATCAATGAGCAGTTCTTC	CASSPPINEQFF
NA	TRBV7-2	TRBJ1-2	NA	TGTGCCAGCAGCTTAGGTGCGGGGGCCTATGGCTACACCTTC	CASSLGAGAYGYTF
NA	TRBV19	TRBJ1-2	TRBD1	TGTGCCAGTAGTACGGACAGGGGGCGCGACTATGGCTACACCTTC	CASSTDRGRDYGYTF
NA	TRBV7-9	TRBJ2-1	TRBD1	TGTGCCAGCAGCTTAGAGGACAGGGTAATGAATGAGCAGTTCTTC	CASSLEDRVMNEQFF
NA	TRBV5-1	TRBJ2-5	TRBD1	TGCGCCAGCAGCTTGGAATTGGGGACAGGACTGGGGGAGACCCAGTACTTC	CASSLELGTGLGETQYF
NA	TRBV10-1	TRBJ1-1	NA	TGCGCCAGCAAGAGAGCGCGCGGGGACACTGAAGCTTTCTTT	CASKRARGDTEAFF